The next 24 T cell receptor beta chains were all read from a single sample in a study of blood T cell repertoires in COVID-19. Libraries were prepared by immunoSEQ multiplex PCR; TCRdb keeps only in-frame clonotypes and omits some of them. The top ten clones hold more than 7.5% of a sample with about 280,000 clones, around 90% of them seen once. The sample taken for sequencing was peripheral blood. These receptors came from a man younger than 35 with active or convalescent COVID-19.

This sequence joins TRBV6-1 and TRBJ1-4, with D unresolved. Trimming removed 0 bases at V and 4 bases at J, with 9 bases between. The CDR3 spans 15 residues. Germline V gene lookup returns CDR1 MNHNS and CDR2 SASEGT. Here the CDR3 reads CASSEALSLNEKLFF. DNA for the CDR3: TGTGCCAGCAGTGAAGCATTAAGCCTTAATGAAAAACTGTTTTTT.

The rearrangement uses TRBV4-3 and TRBJ1-4; a weak D match, TRBD1 (5 bases). The V gene lost 2 bases and the J gene lost 3 bases, with 10 bases spanning the gap. The germline V gene has CDR1 LGHNA and CDR2 YSLEER. This CDR3 region has 15 residues. The CDR3 spells CASSQYRLSNEKLFF. The CDR3 coding sequence is TGCGCCAGCAGCCAATACAGGTTATCTAATGAAAAACTGTTTTTT.

This clone was seen only once. The chain is built from TRBV5-6 and TRBJ1-3, with D possibly TRBD1 on 5 matching bases. Between the trimmed V and J ends, which lost 3 bases and 0 bases, there was a span of 16 bases. This CDR3 contains 17 residues. Germline V gene lookup returns CDR1 SGHDT and CDR2 YYEEEE. The CDR3 DNA is TGTGCCAGCAGCTACCTAGACAGACCCTACTCTGGAAACACCATATATTTT. This codes for CASSYLDRPYSGNTIYF.

J is TRBJ2-3 and V is TRBV7-2, with 9 bases fitting TRBD2. J was trimmed by 10 bases and V by 1 base; bases with no gene match: 18. This CDR3 region has 18 residues. Germline lookup yields CDR1 SGHTA and CDR2 FQGNSA. The CDR3 reads CASSLEGGVAGDRWAQYF. DNA of the CDR3: TGTGCCAGCAGCTTAGAGGGCGGGGTAGCGGGGGACCGGTGGGCGCAGTATTTT.

The chain joins TRBV5-6 to TRBJ2-7, with TRBD1 matching 9 bases. Per the germline V gene, CDR1 is SGHDT and CDR2 is YYEEEE. The CDR3 totals 14 residues. The junction had 1 base not matched to a gene; V was cut back by 0 bases and J by 3 bases. The CDR3 DNA reads as TGTGCCAGCAGCTTGGGGACAGGGGTCTACGAGCAGTACTTC. Translation gives CASSLGTGVYEQYF.

This sequence joins TRBV5-6 and TRBJ1-2, with 7 positions matching TRBD1. Germline CDR1 is SGHDT and CDR2 is YYEEEE. With 3 bases clipped from V and 5 bases from J, the junction kept 13 bases outside the gene matches. This CDR3 is 16 amino acids long. The CDR3 bases are TGTGCCAGCAGCTCAACCGGGACAGTATACAATTATGGCTACACCTTC. Its translation: CASSSTGTVYNYGYTF.

The rearrangement joins TRBV4-3 to TRBJ1-3; 7 nucleotides align to TRBD1. Germline CDR1 is LGHNA and CDR2 is YSLEER. After removal of 0 bases from V and 0 bases from J, the junction contained 5 bases not matched to a gene. The CDR3 runs to 17 residues. CDR3 in DNA: TGCGCCAGCAGCCAAGAACCTACAGGGGTCTCTGGAAACACCATATATTTT. Protein product: CASSQEPTGVSGNTIYF.

This sequence joins TRBV2 and TRBJ2-1, with TRBD2 identical over 11 bases. Germline V lookup: CDR1 SNHLY, CDR2 FYNNEI. The J segment lost 1 base and the V segment lost 5 bases, leaving 4 bases of the junction unmatched. This CDR3 is 16 amino acids long. CDR3 amino acids: CASSPTSGGSYNEQFF. The CDR3, as DNA: TGTGCCAGCAGTCCCACTAGCGGGGGATCCTACAATGAGCAGTTCTTC.

V is TRBV11-2 and J is TRBJ1-1, with D unclear. V shed 2 bases and J shed 11 bases, with 21 bases lying between them. This CDR3 spans 15 amino acids. Germline lookup yields CDR1 SGHAT and CDR2 FQNNGV. The CDR3 nucleotides are TGTGCCAGCAGCTTAATCTGGATGAGGGCAATTTATGCTTTCTTT. Translation: CASSLIWMRAIYAFF. Full variable domain (outside the CDR3, taken from reference TRBV11-2 and TRBJ1-1): EAGVAQSPRYKIIEKRQSVAFWCNPISGHATLYWYQQILGQGPKLLIQFQNNGVVDDSQLPKDRFSAERLKGVDSTLKIQPAKLEDSAVYLCASSLIWMRAIYAFFGQGTRLTVV.

This clone was recorded a few times. J is TRBJ2-2 and V is TRBV5-5; D is uncertain. V gave up 0 bases and J gave up 4 bases, with 4 bases separating them. Germline V CDR1 and CDR2: SGHKS, YYEKEE (reference sequence). CDR3 length: 13 amino acids. CDR3 region: CASSLDGTGELFF. Written as DNA, the CDR3 is TGTGCCAGCAGCTTGGACGGCACCGGGGAGCTGTTTTTT.

The chain is built from TRBV10-3 and TRBJ2-1; D is possibly TRBD1 (6 bases). CDR1 is ENHRY, CDR2 SYGVKD, per germline. This CDR3 contains 14 residues. The ends were cut back, 7 bases at V and 5 bases at J, with 15 bases in the middle. The CDR3 here is CAIKLDRRNNEQFF. CDR3 DNA: TGTGCCATCAAACTTGACAGGCGCAACAATGAGCAGTTCTTC.

The chain joins TRBV5-6 to TRBJ1-3; 7 nucleotides agree with TRBD1. Trimming cost V 2 bases and J 7 bases; bases outside gene matches: 6. CDR3 length equals 14 residues. Germline-derived CDR1 and CDR2 are SGHDT and YYEEEE. CDR3 nucleotide sequence: TGTGCCAGCAGCTTAGGACAGGTTGGGAACACCATATATTTT. This codes for CASSLGQVGNTIYF.

The gene calls are TRBV6-2 or TRBV6-3 and TRBJ1-5; maybe TRBD1 (6 bases). CDR1 is MNHEY, CDR2 SVGEGT, per germline. CDR3 length: 13 residues. Trimming removed 4 bases from V and 4 bases from J, with 8 bases in between. The chain's CDR3 is CASSLQGNQPQHF. In nucleotides, the CDR3 is TGTGCCAGCAGTTTACAGGGTAATCAGCCCCAGCATTTT.

This clone showed up just once. This chain joins TRBV15 and TRBJ1-5; 9 bases are a match to TRBD1. Germline assignment: CDR1 LNHNV and CDR2 YYDKDF (reference sequence). V lost 2 bases and J lost 2; bases outside the gene matches: 7. This CDR3 is built from 17 residues. This CDR3 reads CATSRHRGRVGNQPQHF. The CDR3, as DNA: TGTGCCACCAGCAGACACAGGGGGCGGGTTGGCAATCAGCCCCAGCATTTT.

CDR3 coding DNA: TGTGCCAGCAGTTACGGGCAGAACGAGCAGTACTTC. Translation gives CASSYGQNEQYF. V and J are TRBV6-6 and TRBJ2-7; no definite D call. The CDR3 is 12 amino acids. Germline-derived CDR1 and CDR2 are MNHNY and SVGAGI (reference sequence). With 2 bases removed from V and 5 bases from J, the gap between germline ends came to 7 bases.

V gene TRBV10-3 combines with J gene TRBJ2-1, with D perhaps matching TRBD2 (5 bases). This CDR3 contains 13 residues. From germline, CDR1 is ENHRY and CDR2 SYGVKD. V lost 6 bases, J lost 9 bases, and 15 bases lay in between. The DNA for the CDR3 is TGTGCCATCAGCCCGGGGTCCTCCGCTGAGCAGTTCTTC. Amino acids: CAISPGSSAEQFF.

This clone was seen only once. The rearrangement joins TRBV14 to TRBJ2-2; the match to TRBD1 covers 7 bases. This CDR3 comprises 19 residues. V shed 2 bases and J 6 bases; nucleotides not matched to a gene: 18. Germline V CDR1 and CDR2: SGHDN, FVKESK. In DNA, the CDR3 is TGTGCCAGCAGCCAAAGTTACCGGGACAGAGTGGTGAAGTCCGGGGAGCTGTTTTTT. Translated, it gives CASSQSYRDRVVKSGELFF.

The rearrangement uses TRBV5-1 and TRBJ2-1; 12 nucleotides align to TRBD1. Germline lookup yields CDR1 SGHRS and CDR2 YFSETQ. This CDR3 contains 15 residues. The V and J ends lost 1 base and 9 bases, in that order; junction bases with no gene match: 5. CDR3 loop: CASSLRDRGRGEQFF. The CDR3 DNA follows: TGCGCCAGCAGCTTGCGGGACAGGGGGCGAGGTGAGCAGTTCTTC. The full variable domain, in which reference TRBV5-1 and TRBJ2-1 provide the parts outside the CDR3, is KAGVTQTPRYLIKTRGQQVTLSCSPISGHRSVSWYQQTPGQGLQFLFEYFSETQRNKGNFPGRFSGRQFSNSRSEMNVSTLELGDSALYLCASSLRDRGRGEQFFGPGTRLTVL.

V gene TRBV4-1 combines with J gene TRBJ1-1; 7 bases fit TRBD1. The CDR3 contains 15 residues. Germline V gene lookup returns CDR1 MGHRA and CDR2 YSYEKL. The trim removed 4 bases at V and 1 base at J, leaving 6 bases unmatched. The CDR3 coding sequence is TGCGCCAGCAGCCCCGACAGGGTGCCGAACACTGAAGCTTTCTTT. It is translated as CASSPDRVPNTEAFF.

The CDR3 region is CATQLDRGISNTQYF. CDR3 DNA: TGTGCCACCCAGTTGGACAGGGGAATTTCGAATACGCAGTATTTT. The V call is TRBV15, the J call TRBJ2-3; 9 nucleotides line up with TRBD1. Germline assignment: CDR1 LNHNV and CDR2 YYDKDF (reference sequence). J lost 7 bases, V lost 8 bases, and 13 bases had no gene match. This CDR3 spans 15 amino acids.

V is TRBV9 and J is TRBJ1-2; TRBD1 aligns across 12 bases. The junction had 13 bases not matched to a gene; V was cut back by 3 bases and J by 4 bases. The CDR3 spans 18 residues. Germline values: CDR1 SGDLS, CDR2 YYNGEE. The CDR3 loop reads CASSARPGTGGPSYGYTF. The CDR3 DNA sequence: TGTGCCAGCAGCGCCCGTCCCGGGACAGGGGGCCCTTCCTATGGCTACACCTTC.

The chain couples TRBV20-1 to TRBJ2-7; weak D call: TRBD1 (5 bases). CDR1 DFQATT and CDR2 SNEGSKA come from the germline V gene (reference sequence). The germline V and J ends were trimmed by 6 bases and 2 bases, with 8 bases remaining between them. The CDR3 runs 11 residues. This CDR3 is CSAGHAYEQYF. CDR3 nucleotides: TGCAGTGCAGGACATGCCTACGAGCAGTACTTC.

This clone appeared once. The CDR3 region has the DNA TGTGCCAGCAGACCAGGCGGGGGTATCACAGATACGCAGTATTTT. This codes for CASRPGGGITDTQYF. The V and J genes are TRBV7-2 and TRBJ2-3, with 7 nucleotides matching TRBD2. CDR1 is SGHTA, CDR2 FQGNSA, per germline. The CDR3 extends over 15 amino acids. Losses at the gene ends were 6 bases for V and 2 bases for J; bases not matched to a gene: 8.

The rearrangement uses TRBV4-1 and TRBJ2-3; 7 nucleotides align to TRBD2. The CDR3 loop spans 14 amino acids. V shed 2 bases and J 8 bases; nucleotides not matched to a gene: 7. CDR1 is MGHRA and CDR2 is YSYEKL in the germline V gene. CDR3 coding DNA: TGCGCCAGCAGCCAACCGAGGACGGGGGGTACGCAGTATTTT. It specifies CASSQPRTGGTQYF.